This T cell receptor beta chain was found in a study of blood T cell repertoires in COVID-19. Libraries were prepared by immunoSEQ multiplex PCR; TCRdb keeps only in-frame clonotypes and omits some of them. The sample lists about 110,000 clones; 88% were seen once. V dropped 5 bases and J dropped 14 bases, with 15 bases sitting between them. This CDR3 is built from 11 residues. Germline values: CDR1 SGHTA, CDR2 FQGNSA. In this sample, this clone turned up a few times. The gene calls are TRBV7-2 and TRBJ1-2, with D tentatively TRBD1 (6 bases). The sequence was collected from a man in his forties or fifties with active or convalescent COVID-19. Sequenced: peripheral blood. The CDR3 loop reads CASSIDRRGTF. The CDR3 DNA reads TGTGCCAGCAGCATCGACAGGAGAGGAACCTTC.